This T cell receptor (beta chain) was captured in a study of blood T cell repertoires in COVID-19. Measured with immunoSEQ multiplex PCR; TCRdb has only the in-frame clones, and not every one. The table lists 250,000 to 350,000 clones, around 89% of them singletons, with around 0.84% in the top ten. This CDR3 region has 14 residues. Trimming pared 0 bases from V and 3 bases from J, leaving 9 bases between. Germline-derived CDR1 and CDR2 are SGDLS and YYNGEE. The sequenced sample was peripheral blood. The clonotype originates from a man aged 25-45 years with acute or convalescent COVID-19. This chain joins TRBV9 and TRBJ1-1, with D tentatively TRBD1 (5 bases). CDR3 in amino acids: CASSVGDSYTEAFF. The DNA of the CDR3 is TGTGCCAGCAGCGTAGGTGACAGCTACACTGAAGCTTTCTTT.